This T cell receptor beta chain was captured in a study of beta chain features in type 1 diabetes. The CDR3 spans 15 residues. V shed 4 bases, J shed 0 bases, and the junction held 5 bases outside the gene matches. Germline CDR1 SEHNR, CDR2 FQNEAQ (reference sequence). As to this clone: Its antigen is unidentified.

Of the isolated RNA, all was reverse transcribed, and so the sequenced material was expressed TCRB transcripts. Sequencing was performed with immunoSEQ multiplex PCR; in TCRdb, only in-frame clones are kept and a portion is missing. Of 300,000 or so clones listed, roughly 14% are singletons. Study-wide points: In all four CD4+ subsets, TCRB CDR3 length was significantly, moderately reduced in type 1 diabetes.

The chain recombines TRBV7-9 with TRBJ1-1; 7 bases align to TRBD1. The source is a woman aged 18-30 years with type 1 diabetes. The sample taken for sequencing was naive CD4+ T cells from blood. CDR3 sequence: CASSSGTVMNTEAFF. The CDR3 DNA sequence: TGTGCCAGCAGCTCCGGGACAGTCATGAACACTGAAGCTTTCTTT. The whole variable domain, remainder taken from reference TRBV7-9 and TRBJ1-1, is DTGVSQNPRHKITKRGQNVTFRCDPISEHNRLYWYRQTLGQGPEFLTYFQNEAQLEKSRLLSDRFSAERPKGSFSTLEIQRTEQGDSAMYLCASSSGTVMNTEAFFGQGTRLTVV.